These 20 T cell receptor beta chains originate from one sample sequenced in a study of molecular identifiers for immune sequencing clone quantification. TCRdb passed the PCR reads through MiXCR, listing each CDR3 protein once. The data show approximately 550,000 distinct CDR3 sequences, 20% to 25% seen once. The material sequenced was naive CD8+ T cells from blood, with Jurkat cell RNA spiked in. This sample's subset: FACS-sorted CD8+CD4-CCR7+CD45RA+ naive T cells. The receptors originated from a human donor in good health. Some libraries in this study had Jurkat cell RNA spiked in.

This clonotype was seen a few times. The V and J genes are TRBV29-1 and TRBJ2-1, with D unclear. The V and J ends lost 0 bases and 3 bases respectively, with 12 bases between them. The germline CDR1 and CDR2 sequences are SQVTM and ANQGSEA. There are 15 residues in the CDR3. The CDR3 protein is CSVEDSSIVYNEQFF. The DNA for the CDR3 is TGCAGCGTTGAAGATAGTAGTATTGTCTACAATGAGCAGTTCTTC.

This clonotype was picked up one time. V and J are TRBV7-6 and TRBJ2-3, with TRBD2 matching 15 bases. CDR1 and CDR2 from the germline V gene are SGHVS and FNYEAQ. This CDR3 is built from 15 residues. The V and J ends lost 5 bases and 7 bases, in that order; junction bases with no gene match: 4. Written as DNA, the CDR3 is TGTGCCAGCAGCGGAGGGACTAGCGGGGGGAATACGCAGTATTTT. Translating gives CASSGGTSGGNTQYF.

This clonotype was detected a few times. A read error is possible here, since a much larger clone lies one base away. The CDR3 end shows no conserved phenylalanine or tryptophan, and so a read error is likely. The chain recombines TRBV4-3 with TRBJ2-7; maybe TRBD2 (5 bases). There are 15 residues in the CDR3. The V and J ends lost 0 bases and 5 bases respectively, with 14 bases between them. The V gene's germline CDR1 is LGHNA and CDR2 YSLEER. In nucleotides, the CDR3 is TGCGCCAGCAGCCAAGATAGGGCTAGCTTAAACGAGCAGTACCTC. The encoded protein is CASSQDRASLNEQYL.

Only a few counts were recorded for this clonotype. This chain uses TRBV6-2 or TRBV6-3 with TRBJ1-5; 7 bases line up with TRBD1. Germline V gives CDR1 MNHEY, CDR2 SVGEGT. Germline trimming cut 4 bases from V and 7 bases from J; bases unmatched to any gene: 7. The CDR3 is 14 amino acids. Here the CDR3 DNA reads TGTGCCAGCAGTTCAATGACAGGGAAACAGCCCCAGCATTTT. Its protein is CASSSMTGKQPQHF.

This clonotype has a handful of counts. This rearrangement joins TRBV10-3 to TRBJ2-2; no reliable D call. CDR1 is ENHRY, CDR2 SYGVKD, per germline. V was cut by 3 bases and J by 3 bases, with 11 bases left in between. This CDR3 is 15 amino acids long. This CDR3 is CAISDPQVHTGELFF. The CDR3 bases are TGTGCCATCAGTGACCCTCAGGTCCACACCGGGGAGCTGTTTTTT.

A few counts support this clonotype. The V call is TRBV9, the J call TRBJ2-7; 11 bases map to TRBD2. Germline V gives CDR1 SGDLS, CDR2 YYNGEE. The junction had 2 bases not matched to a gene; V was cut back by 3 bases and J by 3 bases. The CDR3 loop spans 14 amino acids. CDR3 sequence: CASSASGRFYEQYF. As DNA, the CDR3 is TGTGCCAGCAGCGCTAGCGGGAGGTTCTACGAGCAGTACTTC.

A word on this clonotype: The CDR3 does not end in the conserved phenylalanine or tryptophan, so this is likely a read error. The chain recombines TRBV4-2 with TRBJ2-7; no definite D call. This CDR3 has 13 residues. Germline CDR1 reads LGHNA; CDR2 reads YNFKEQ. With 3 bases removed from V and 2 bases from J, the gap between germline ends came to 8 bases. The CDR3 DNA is TGTGCCAGCAGCCAGGCGGTGACCTACGAGCAGTACCTC. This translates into CASSQAVTYEQYL.

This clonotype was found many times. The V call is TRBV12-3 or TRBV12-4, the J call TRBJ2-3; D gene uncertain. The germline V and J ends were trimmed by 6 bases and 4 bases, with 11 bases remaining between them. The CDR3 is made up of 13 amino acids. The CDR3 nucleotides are TGTGCCAGCAGGGACCACCGGGCAGATACGCAGTATTTT. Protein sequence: CASRDHRADTQYF.

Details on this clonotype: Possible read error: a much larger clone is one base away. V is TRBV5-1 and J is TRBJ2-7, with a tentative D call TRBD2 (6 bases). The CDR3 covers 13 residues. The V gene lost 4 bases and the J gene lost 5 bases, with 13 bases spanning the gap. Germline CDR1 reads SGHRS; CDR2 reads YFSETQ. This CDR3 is CASSPGVANEQYF. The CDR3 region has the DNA TGCGCCAGCAGCCCGGGGGTAGCGAACGAGCAGTACTTC.

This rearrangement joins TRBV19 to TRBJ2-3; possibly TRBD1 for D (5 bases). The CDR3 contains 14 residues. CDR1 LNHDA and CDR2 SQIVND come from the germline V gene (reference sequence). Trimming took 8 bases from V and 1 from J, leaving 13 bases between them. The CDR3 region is CASSSRVGTDTQYF. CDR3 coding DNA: TGTGCCAGTTCGTCCAGGGTCGGCACAGATACGCAGTATTTT.

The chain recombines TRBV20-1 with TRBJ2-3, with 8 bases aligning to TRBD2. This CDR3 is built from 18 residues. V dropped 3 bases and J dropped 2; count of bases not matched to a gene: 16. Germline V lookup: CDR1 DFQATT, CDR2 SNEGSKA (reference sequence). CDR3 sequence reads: CSAREVAGPDSSTDTQYF. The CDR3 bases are TGCAGTGCTAGGGAGGTAGCGGGACCCGACTCCTCCACAGATACGCAGTATTTT.

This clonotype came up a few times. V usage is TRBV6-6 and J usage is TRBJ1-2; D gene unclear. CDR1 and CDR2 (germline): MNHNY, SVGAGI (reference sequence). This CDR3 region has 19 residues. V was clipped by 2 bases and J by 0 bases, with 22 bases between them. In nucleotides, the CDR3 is TGTGCCAGCAGTTACGGTGATAACGGGAGACACGACTCTAACTATGGCTACACCTTC. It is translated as CASSYGDNGRHDSNYGYTF.

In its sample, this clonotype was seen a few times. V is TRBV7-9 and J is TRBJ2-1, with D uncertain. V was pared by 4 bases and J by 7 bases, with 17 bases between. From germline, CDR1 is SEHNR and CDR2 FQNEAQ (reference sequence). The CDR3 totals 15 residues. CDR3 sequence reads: CASSSGRYMGNEQFF. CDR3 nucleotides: TGTGCCAGCAGCTCCGGACGCTACATGGGGAATGAGCAGTTCTTC.

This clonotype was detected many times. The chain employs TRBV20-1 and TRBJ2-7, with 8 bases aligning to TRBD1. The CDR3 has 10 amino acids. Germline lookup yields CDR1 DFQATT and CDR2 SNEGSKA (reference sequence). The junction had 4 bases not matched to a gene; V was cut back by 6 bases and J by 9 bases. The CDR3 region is CSAEQGVQYF. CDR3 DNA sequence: TGCAGTGCAGAACAGGGGGTGCAGTACTTC.

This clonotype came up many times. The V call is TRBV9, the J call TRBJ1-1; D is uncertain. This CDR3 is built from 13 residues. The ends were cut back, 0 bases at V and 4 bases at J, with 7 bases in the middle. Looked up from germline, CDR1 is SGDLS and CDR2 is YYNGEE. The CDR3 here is CASSVGYSTEAFF. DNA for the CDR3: TGTGCCAGCAGCGTAGGGTATAGCACTGAAGCTTTCTTT. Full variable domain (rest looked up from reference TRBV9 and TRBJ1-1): DSGVTQTPKHLITATGQRVTLRCSPRSGDLSVYWYQQSLDQGLQFLIQYYNGEERAKGNILERFSAQQFPDLHSELNLSSLELGDSALYFCASSVGYSTEAFFGQGTRLTVV.

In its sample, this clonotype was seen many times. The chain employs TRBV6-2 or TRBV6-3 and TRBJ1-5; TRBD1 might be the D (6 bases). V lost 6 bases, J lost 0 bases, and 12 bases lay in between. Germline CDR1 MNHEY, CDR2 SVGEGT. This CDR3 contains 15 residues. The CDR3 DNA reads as TGTGCCAGCAGCATCGACAGGTATAGCAATCAGCCCCAGCATTTT. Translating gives CASSIDRYSNQPQHF.

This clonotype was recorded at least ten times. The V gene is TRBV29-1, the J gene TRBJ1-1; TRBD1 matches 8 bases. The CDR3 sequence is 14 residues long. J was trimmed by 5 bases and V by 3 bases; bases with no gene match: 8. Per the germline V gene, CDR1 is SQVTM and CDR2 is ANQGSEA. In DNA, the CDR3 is TGCAGCGTTGACCACGGACAGGGTTCGACTGAAGCTTTCTTT. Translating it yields CSVDHGQGSTEAFF.

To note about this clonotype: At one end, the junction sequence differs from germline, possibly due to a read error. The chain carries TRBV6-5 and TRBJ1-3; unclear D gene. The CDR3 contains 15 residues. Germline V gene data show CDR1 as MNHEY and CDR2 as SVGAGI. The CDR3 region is CASIEPPNSGNTIYF. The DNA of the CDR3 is TGCGCCAGCATCGAACCTCCGAACTCTGGAAACACCATATATTTT.

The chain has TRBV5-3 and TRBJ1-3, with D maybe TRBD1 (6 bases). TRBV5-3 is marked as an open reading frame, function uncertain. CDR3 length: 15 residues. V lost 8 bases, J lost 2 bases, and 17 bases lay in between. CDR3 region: CASSPGGGAGNTIYF. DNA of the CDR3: TGTGCCAGCAGCCCGGGGGGGGGCGCTGGAAACACCATATATTTT.

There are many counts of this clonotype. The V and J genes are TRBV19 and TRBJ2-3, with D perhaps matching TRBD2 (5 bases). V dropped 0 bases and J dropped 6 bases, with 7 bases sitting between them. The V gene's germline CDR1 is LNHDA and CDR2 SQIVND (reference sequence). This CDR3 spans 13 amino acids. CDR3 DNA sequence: TGTGCCAGTAGTATAGATCCGGGGGATACGCAGTATTTT. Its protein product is CASSIDPGDTQYF.